A single sample gave rise to the 30 T cell receptor beta chains below, sequenced in a study of cytomegalovirus exposure and HLA in healthy donors. The protocol was immunoSEQ multiplex PCR, while the TCRdb copy is restricted to in-frame clones and leaves out a portion. The sample lists around 91,000 clones, over 85% occurring once. What was sequenced was PBMCs. The origin of the receptors is a woman in her 30s in good health and CMV-seropositive.

V usage is TRBV18 and J usage is TRBJ1-3; TRBD1 is a possible D gene (6 bases). V lost 1 base to trimming and J lost 2 bases, with 15 bases between them. This CDR3 is 17 amino acids long. Per the germline V gene, CDR1 is KGHSH and CDR2 is LQKENI. Here the CDR3 DNA reads TGTGCCAGCTCACCACTTAACTCAGGGGTCCCTGGAAACACCATATATTTT. It encodes CASSPLNSGVPGNTIYF.

The chain carries TRBV5-4 and TRBJ1-1; 7 nucleotides align to TRBD1. J gave up 4 bases and V 2 bases, and 8 bases lay outside the gene matches. The germline gives CDR1 SGHNT, CDR2 YYREEE (reference sequence). This CDR3 has 15 residues. DNA for the CDR3: TGTGCCAGCAGCTTTGGAAGGGGGCAGGGCACTGAAGCTTTCTTT. It translates to CASSFGRGQGTEAFF. The entire variable domain, with the rest obtained from reference TRBV5-4 and TRBJ1-1, is as follows: ETGVTQSPTHLIKTRGQQVTLRCSSQSGHNTVSWYQQALGQGPQFIFQYYREEENGRGNFPPRFSGLQFPNYSSELNVNALELDDSALYLCASSFGRGQGTEAFFGQGTRLTVV.

V gene TRBV27 combines with J gene TRBJ2-3, with a weak D call TRBD1 (5 bases). CDR3 length equals 14 residues. CDR1 and CDR2 from the germline V gene are MNHEY and SMNVEV (reference sequence). Trimming shortened V by 2 bases and J by 8 bases, and 14 bases separated the two germline ends. DNA of the CDR3: TGTGCCAGCAGTTTAGGGGCCCTCGGGTTTACGCAGTATTTT. It is translated as CASSLGALGFTQYF.

The chain couples TRBV29-1 to TRBJ2-7; 10 bases map to TRBD2. Unmatched junction bases numbered 4, after V lost 2 bases and J lost 0 bases. CDR3 length equals 15 residues. Germline CDR1 and CDR2: SQVTM and ANQGSEA. This CDR3 is CSVELAGALSYEQYF. For the CDR3, the DNA is TGCAGCGTTGAACTAGCGGGAGCACTCTCCTACGAGCAGTACTTC.

The rearrangement links TRBV5-4 to TRBJ1-1; unclear D gene. Germline V gene data show CDR1 as SGHNT and CDR2 as YYREEE (reference sequence). The CDR3 loop spans 13 amino acids. Trimming took 2 bases from V and 3 from J, leaving 8 bases between them. The CDR3: CASSLEFYTEAFF. The DNA of the CDR3 is TGTGCCAGCAGCTTAGAGTTTTACACTGAAGCTTTCTTT.

The chain joins TRBV7-9 to TRBJ1-5; maybe TRBD1 (6 bases). V was cut by 1 base and J by 1 base, with 17 bases left in between. This CDR3 spans 18 amino acids. Germline loops: CDR1 SEHNR, CDR2 FQNEAQ (reference sequence). The CDR3 reads CASSLGQGSRLSNQPQHF. The CDR3 nucleotides are TGTGCCAGCAGCTTAGGGCAGGGGTCCAGATTAAGCAATCAGCCCCAGCATTTT.

The V and J genes are TRBV19 and TRBJ2-2; D gene unclear. Trimming took 6 bases from V and 6 from J, leaving 8 bases between them. Germline V CDR1 and CDR2: LNHDA, SQIVND (reference sequence). There are 12 residues in the CDR3. CDR3 sequence reads: CASRQFPGELFF. In nucleotides, the CDR3 is TGTGCCAGTAGGCAGTTCCCCGGGGAGCTGTTTTTT.

This clone was recorded only once. V usage is TRBV7-9 and J usage is TRBJ1-4; the D is unclear. V lost 3 bases and J lost 0, with 14 bases in between. The CDR3 length is 17 residues. Germline V lookup: CDR1 SEHNR, CDR2 FQNEAQ (reference sequence). CDR3: CASSFEEPIATNEKLFF. In DNA form, the CDR3 reads TGTGCCAGCAGCTTTGAGGAGCCCATTGCAACTAATGAAAAACTGTTTTTT.

J is TRBJ2-3 and V is TRBV7-2; D gene ambiguous. Germline lookup yields CDR1 SGHTA and CDR2 FQGNSA. This CDR3 region has 13 residues. Trimming stripped 1 base from V and 7 bases from J, with 9 bases between. The CDR3 DNA reads as TGTGCCAGCAGCTTAGGTAGCTCCAATACGCAGTATTTT. This codes for CASSLGSSNTQYF.

The chain links TRBV28 to TRBJ1-2, with 7 bases identical to TRBD1. The V gene's germline CDR1 is MDHEN and CDR2 SYDVKM. The CDR3 has 14 amino acids. The V segment lost 6 bases and the J segment 4 bases; nucleotides outside the gene matches: 8. CDR3 bases: TGTGCCAGCAGAAGTGGGACAGCCTCCTATGGCTACACCTTC. Its protein is CASRSGTASYGYTF.

This sequence joins TRBV30 and TRBJ2-7, with 8 nucleotides matching TRBD2. Germline CDR1 is GTSNPN and CDR2 is SVGIG (reference sequence). The CDR3 is 13 residues long. The junction had 6 bases not matched to a gene; V was cut back by 2 bases and J by 6 bases. The CDR3 region has the DNA TGTGCCTGGAGTCCGCCGGGAGGGGCCGAGCAGTACTTC. Translated: CAWSPPGGAEQYF.

The rearrangement joins TRBV28 to TRBJ1-2; D possibly corresponds to TRBD1 (5 bases). The CDR3 covers 12 residues. Germline CDR1 and CDR2: MDHEN and SYDVKM. Trimming removed 6 bases at V and 4 bases at J, with 9 bases between. The chain's CDR3 is CASRSDSYGYTF. CDR3 nucleotide sequence: TGTGCCAGCAGATCCGACAGCTATGGCTACACCTTC.

The V gene is TRBV9, the J gene TRBJ2-5; 9 nucleotides align to TRBD2. Germline loops: CDR1 SGDLS, CDR2 YYNGEE. CDR3 length: 15 amino acids. The V segment lost 0 bases and the J segment 5 bases; nucleotides outside the gene matches: 5. The chain's CDR3 is CASSVGGTSSETQYF. The CDR3 coding sequence is TGTGCCAGCAGCGTAGGAGGGACTAGCTCCGAGACCCAGTACTTC.

The V call is TRBV10-3, the J call TRBJ1-2; 11 nucleotides agree with TRBD1. Germline CDR1 is ENHRY and CDR2 is SYGVKD. With 8 bases clipped from V and 4 bases from J, the junction kept 9 bases outside the gene matches. CDR3 length equals 15 residues. The CDR3 DNA is TGTGCCATCGGGACAGGGGGTCGTCAACCCTATGGCTACACCTTC. This codes for CAIGTGGRQPYGYTF.

The J gene is TRBJ2-1, the V gene TRBV28; 7 nucleotides agree with TRBD2. Germline V gene sequence: CDR1 MDHEN, CDR2 SYDVKM. V was clipped by 8 bases and J by 9 bases; unmatched bases: 10. The CDR3 contains 13 residues. The CDR3 reads CASEEGGPGEQFF. CDR3 sequence (DNA): TGTGCCAGCGAGGAGGGAGGGCCGGGTGAGCAGTTCTTC.

The chain uses TRBV11-2 and TRBJ2-5; D perhaps matches TRBD2 (6 bases). The germline CDR1 and CDR2 sequences are SGHAT and FQNNGV. The CDR3 loop spans 14 amino acids. The ends were cut back, 6 bases at V and 4 bases at J, with 15 bases in the middle. CDR3 protein: CASRLPGVRETQYF. CDR3 DNA: TGTGCCAGCAGATTACCGGGGGTGAGAGAGACCCAGTACTTC.

The chain links TRBV27 to TRBJ2-2; 9 positions agree with TRBD1. The CDR3 loop spans 16 amino acids. Germline V gives CDR1 MNHEY, CDR2 SMNVEV (reference sequence). After removal of 3 bases from V and 9 bases from J, the junction contained 11 bases not matched to a gene. CDR3 in amino acids: CASSFHRTGAKRELFF. The CDR3 DNA reads TGTGCCAGCAGTTTTCATAGGACAGGGGCAAAGAGGGAGCTGTTTTTT.

The CDR3 nucleotides read TGTGCCAGCACGGAAAGGGGTGGCGAGCAGTACTTC. Translation gives CASTERGGEQYF. The chain combines TRBV28 with TRBJ2-7; TRBD1 might be the D (5 bases). The V end was cut by 7 bases, the J end by 6 bases, with 13 bases between. This CDR3 comprises 12 residues. Germline CDR1 is MDHEN and CDR2 is SYDVKM. Full variable domain (remainder filled in from reference TRBV28 and TRBJ2-7): DVKVTQSSRYLVKRTGEKVFLECVQDMDHENMFWYRQDPGLGLRLIYFSYDVKMKEKGDIPEGYSVSREKKERFSLILESASTNQTSMYLCASTERGGEQYFGPGTRLTVT.

In its sample, this clone was seen a few times. This chain links TRBV4-3 with TRBJ2-5; the D is unclear. The V and J ends lost 4 bases and 2 bases respectively, with 14 bases between them. Germline V CDR1 and CDR2: LGHNA, YSLEER. The CDR3 consists of 15 residues. This CDR3 is CASSPTFFPQETQYF. The CDR3 nucleotides read TGCGCCAGCAGCCCCACTTTTTTCCCTCAAGAGACCCAGTACTTC.

In this sample, this clone turned up once. Here the CDR3 DNA reads TGTGCCAGCAGCCCTCGCCTCATAATTCGAGGGAGGGCATCAGAGACCCAGTACTTC. Amino acids: CASSPRLIIRGRASETQYF. V gene TRBV14 combines with J gene TRBJ2-5; 7 bases are a match to TRBD2. The CDR3 has 19 residues. CDR1 is SGHDN and CDR2 is FVKESK in the germline V gene. V shed 4 bases and J 4 bases; nucleotides not matched to a gene: 21.

The chain recombines TRBV11-3 with TRBJ2-5; maybe TRBD1 (8 bases). Trimming shortened V by 5 bases and J by 4 bases, and 17 bases separated the two germline ends. The CDR3 is 15 residues long. Germline V gene sequence: CDR1 SGHNT, CDR2 YENEEA. This CDR3 is CASSHGQGGLETQYF. The DNA for the CDR3 is TGTGCCAGCAGCCACGGACAGGGAGGGTTAGAGACCCAGTACTTC.

The V call is TRBV21-1, the J call TRBJ2-1; the table's D call, TRBD2, has no DNA check behind it. TRBV21-1 is an annotated pseudogene. This CDR3 contains 16 residues. CDR3 loop: CASSKANSGCLNEQFF. For the CDR3, the DNA is TGTGCCAGCAGCAAAGCGAATAGCGGCTGCCTCAATGAGCAGTTCTTC.

V is TRBV19 and J is TRBJ2-2; 7 positions match TRBD1. The germline CDR1 and CDR2 sequences are LNHDA and SQIVND (reference sequence). This CDR3 has 16 residues. The junction had 11 bases not matched to a gene; V was cut back by 5 bases and J by 5 bases. The CDR3 DNA reads as TGTGCCAGTAGTCATTTACCGGGACAGAGGACCGGGGAGCTGTTTTTT. Translating gives CASSHLPGQRTGELFF. The whole variable domain, filled in from reference TRBV19 and TRBJ2-2, reads DGGITQSPKYLFRKEGQNVTLSCEQNLNHDAMYWYRQDPGQGLRLIYYSQIVNDFQKGDIAEGYSVSREKKESFPLTVTSAQKNPTAFYLCASSHLPGQRTGELFFGEGSRLTVL.

The chain joins TRBV2 to TRBJ1-4; D unresolved. Germline V lookup: CDR1 SNHLY, CDR2 FYNNEI. The CDR3 runs 15 residues. Trimming took 5 bases from V and 0 from J, leaving 10 bases between them. The CDR3 reads CASSRRGATNEKLFF. The CDR3 DNA sequence: TGTGCCAGCAGTCGTCGGGGAGCAACTAATGAAAAACTGTTTTTT. The complete variable domain, with remaining parts taken from reference TRBV2 and TRBJ1-4, reads EPEVTQTPSHQVTQMGQEVILRCVPISNHLYFYWYRQILGQKVEFLVSFYNNEISEKSEIFDDQFSVERPDGSNFTLKIRSTKLEDSAMYFCASSRRGATNEKLFFGSGTQLSVL.

CDR3 region: CASSLTGGGTGTEAFF. The CDR3 bases are TGTGCCAGCAGCCTGACAGGGGGCGGAACAGGCACTGAAGCTTTCTTT. The V gene is TRBV5-6, the J gene TRBJ1-1, with TRBD1 matching over 10 bases. CDR3 length: 16 amino acids. Trimming cost V 4 bases and J 4 bases; bases outside gene matches: 10. Germline assignment: CDR1 SGHDT and CDR2 YYEEEE. The entire variable domain, with the rest obtained from reference TRBV5-6 and TRBJ1-1, is as follows: DAGVTQSPTHLIKTRGQQVTLRCSPKSGHDTVSWYQQALGQGPQFIFQYYEEEERQRGNFPDRFSGHQFPNYSSELNVNALLLGDSALYLCASSLTGGGTGTEAFFGQGTRLTVV.

V is TRBV6-5 and J is TRBJ2-7; 7 bases agree with TRBD1. Germline CDR1 and CDR2: MNHEY and SVGAGI. The V gene end was trimmed by 4 bases and the J gene end by 2 bases; junction bases not matched to a gene: 5. This CDR3 has 14 residues. CDR3 nucleotides: TGTGCCAGCAGTTCATCGAGGGGGCCCTACGAGCAGTACTTC. This translates into CASSSSRGPYEQYF.

This chain links TRBV19 with TRBJ1-2; tentative D call: TRBD1 (6 bases). CDR1 and CDR2 from the germline V gene are LNHDA and SQIVND (reference sequence). The CDR3 spans 12 residues. Trimming took 3 bases from V and 4 from J, leaving 6 bases between them. The CDR3 sequence: CASSMDSYGYTF. Here the CDR3 DNA reads TGTGCCAGTAGTATGGACAGCTATGGCTACACCTTC.

The V call is TRBV7-8, the J call TRBJ2-2; tentatively, D is TRBD1 (5 bases). Germline lookup yields CDR1 SGHVS and CDR2 FQNEAQ. The CDR3 is 15 residues long. The V end lost 3 bases, the J end lost 4 bases, and 12 bases lay between the germline ends. The CDR3 loop is CASSFSRVGTGELFF. CDR3 DNA sequence: TGTGCCAGCAGCTTTAGCAGGGTCGGCACCGGGGAGCTGTTTTTT.

This clone appeared once. The chain carries TRBV7-9 and TRBJ2-5; the match to TRBD1 covers 11 bases. V was clipped by 0 bases and J by 4 bases; unmatched bases: 7. This CDR3 comprises 17 residues. Germline V CDR1 and CDR2: SEHNR, FQNEAQ (reference sequence). The CDR3 DNA follows: TGTGCCAGCAGCTTAGCATCGGACAGGGGGCGCGGAGAGACCCAGTACTTC. Its protein product is CASSLASDRGRGETQYF.

The J gene is TRBJ2-1, the V gene TRBV6-5; D not resolved. In germline, CDR1 is MNHEY, CDR2 SVGAGI. Deletions cut 8 bases from V and 6 bases from J, with 8 bases between. There are 11 residues in the CDR3. The CDR3 loop is CASSTGNEQFF. CDR3 DNA: TGTGCCAGCTCGACGGGCAATGAGCAGTTCTTC.